What follows are 27 T cell receptor beta chains derived from one specimen sequenced in a study of beta chain features in type 1 diabetes. cDNA synthesis used the whole RNA isolate, giving expressed TCRB sequences. The repertoire was sequenced with immunoSEQ multiplex PCR; TCRdb's copy has only in-frame clones and lacks some. This table has about 200,000 clones, approximately 10% appearing once. The sample consisted of central memory CD4+ T cells from blood. The receptors derive from a man between 18 and 29 years old in good health.

The chain couples TRBV5-5 to TRBJ2-1; D gene ambiguous. Germline V gene data show CDR1 as SGHKS and CDR2 as YYEKEE (reference sequence). The ends were cut back, 4 bases at V and 11 bases at J, with 19 bases in the middle. The CDR3 extends over 14 amino acids. The CDR3 DNA is TGTGCCAGCAGCGTCGTAGGCCCCGAGTTGCAGCAGTTCTTC. This codes for CASSVVGPELQQFF.

This clone came up a few times. The V and J genes are TRBV5-6 and TRBJ1-1; D remains ambiguous. V was shortened by 3 bases and J by 2 bases, with 11 bases between the two germline ends. This CDR3 comprises 14 residues. CDR1 and CDR2 (germline): SGHDT, YYEEEE. The CDR3 reads CASSWDWTNTEAFF. The CDR3 DNA follows: TGTGCCAGCAGCTGGGATTGGACCAACACTGAAGCTTTCTTT.

The rearrangement links TRBV5-1 to TRBJ2-1; tentatively, D is TRBD2 (6 bases). CDR3 length equals 15 residues. Trimming took 4 bases from V and 4 from J, leaving 15 bases between them. CDR1 and CDR2 (germline): SGHRS, YFSETQ. CDR3: CASSKDGGVYNEQFF. The CDR3 bases are TGCGCCAGCAGCAAGGATGGCGGGGTATACAATGAGCAGTTCTTC.

This clone was counted many times. V is TRBV29-1 and J is TRBJ1-5; 9 nucleotides align to TRBD1. The CDR3 has 12 amino acids. In germline, CDR1 is SQVTM, CDR2 ANQGSEA. The ends lost 7 bases at V and 6 bases at J; junction bases unmatched: 4. CDR3 DNA sequence: TGCAGCGCGGGACAGGGAGGTCAGCCCCAGCATTTT. It codes for CSAGQGGQPQHF.

The V gene is TRBV15, the J gene TRBJ1-1; D perhaps matches TRBD1 (5 bases). Germline assignment: CDR1 LNHNV and CDR2 YYDKDF (reference sequence). Trimming pared 0 bases from V and 4 bases from J, leaving 9 bases between. The CDR3 is made up of 14 amino acids. The CDR3 DNA is TGTGCCACCAGCAGAGATGGGGCGGCCACTGAAGCTTTCTTT. Its translation is CATSRDGAATEAFF.

About this clone: This CDR3 is also generated by other DNA sequences in the sample. The chain recombines TRBV7-2 with TRBJ2-1; 7 bases match TRBD2. The germline CDR1 and CDR2 sequences are SGHTA and FQGNSA. The ends lost 1 base at V and 5 bases at J; junction bases unmatched: 5. The CDR3 length is 15 residues. The CDR3 is CASSLGLAGNNEQFF. The CDR3 coding sequence is TGTGCCAGCAGCTTAGGGTTAGCGGGTAACAATGAGCAGTTCTTC.

This clone was found a few times. The CDR3 protein is CASSLATLRYNEQFF. In nucleotides, the CDR3 is TGTGCCAGCAGCTTAGCGACGCTCAGGTACAATGAGCAGTTCTTC. This sequence joins TRBV11-2 and TRBJ2-1; D not resolved. The CDR3 is 15 residues long. Germline loops: CDR1 SGHAT, CDR2 FQNNGV. The V gene lost 1 base and the J gene lost 4 bases, with 11 bases spanning the gap.

This chain connects TRBV2 to TRBJ2-3; weak D call: TRBD1 (5 bases). The CDR3 is made up of 16 amino acids. V shed 6 bases and J shed 0 bases, with 16 bases lying between them. Germline V CDR1 and CDR2: SNHLY, FYNNEI. CDR3 nucleotide sequence: TGTGCCAGCAGCCACCCAGGGATAGAAAGCACAGATACGCAGTATTTT. It yields the protein CASSHPGIESTDTQYF.

The chain is built from TRBV27 and TRBJ2-6, with D unclear. This CDR3 region has 16 residues. V was shortened by 0 bases and J by 0 bases, with 6 bases between the two germline ends. The germline gives CDR1 MNHEY, CDR2 SMNVEV (reference sequence). The CDR3 DNA is TGTGCCAGCAGTTTATCGAGCCCCTCTGGGGCCAACGTCCTGACTTTC. It encodes CASSLSSPSGANVLTF.

The chain has TRBV30 and TRBJ1-4; D might be TRBD1 (6 bases). Germline CDR1 and CDR2: GTSNPN and SVGIG (reference sequence). V lost 0 bases and J lost 9, with 14 bases in between. There are 14 residues in the CDR3. Written as DNA, the CDR3 is TGTGCCTGGAGTGTACGGGGGGCGGTGCAAAAACTGTTTTTT. Its translation is CAWSVRGAVQKLFF. The entire variable domain, with the rest obtained from reference TRBV30 and TRBJ1-4, is as follows: SQTIHQWPATLVQPVGSPLSLECTVEGTSNPNLYWYRQAAGRGLQLLFYSVGIGQISSEVPQNLSASRPQDRQFILSSKKLLLSDSGFYLCAWSVRGAVQKLFFGSGTQLSVL.

This clone was found a few times. The chain uses TRBV6-1 and TRBJ2-7; D not certain. CDR3 length: 13 amino acids. CDR1 is MNHNS and CDR2 is SASEGT in the germline V gene. The V gene lost 5 bases and the J gene lost 5 bases, with 13 bases spanning the gap. The CDR3 bases are TGTGCCAGCAGTCGCGACACTGACCACGAGCAGTACTTC. Translation: CASSRDTDHEQYF.

This chain joins TRBV5-4 and TRBJ2-1; TRBD2 matches 11 bases. The CDR3 length is 15 residues. V dropped 3 bases and J dropped 10; count of bases not matched to a gene: 9. CDR1 is SGHNT, CDR2 YYREEE, per germline (reference sequence). The CDR3 reads CASSSTSGGGVEQFF. CDR3 sequence (DNA): TGTGCCAGCAGCTCCACTAGCGGGGGCGGGGTAGAGCAGTTCTTC.

The chain's CDR3 is CAISERQASYNEQFF. The CDR3 DNA sequence: TGTGCCATCAGTGAGCGACAGGCTTCCTACAATGAGCAGTTCTTC. This chain links TRBV10-3 with TRBJ2-1, with D possibly being TRBD1 (6 bases). Trimming shortened V by 2 bases and J by 1 base, and 9 bases separated the two germline ends. CDR3 size: 15 residues. CDR1 and CDR2 (germline): ENHRY, SYGVKD.

The genes are TRBV30 and TRBJ2-7; D is unresolved. The germline V gene has CDR1 GTSNPN and CDR2 SVGIG (reference sequence). The CDR3 has 14 amino acids. V was cut by 0 bases and J by 2 bases, with 11 bases left in between. The DNA of the CDR3 is TGTGCCTGGAGTGTACGTGTGGCTGCCTACGAGCAGTACTTC. This translates into CAWSVRVAAYEQYF.

The V and J genes are TRBV9 and TRBJ2-1; 8 bases agree with TRBD2. The trim removed 0 bases at V and 3 bases at J, leaving 2 bases unmatched. The germline gives CDR1 SGDLS, CDR2 YYNGEE. The CDR3 totals 15 residues. Written as DNA, the CDR3 is TGTGCCAGCAGCGTAGATAGCGGGGTCTACAATGAGCAGTTCTTC. Its protein product is CASSVDSGVYNEQFF.

This chain uses TRBV5-1 with TRBJ2-3, with 11 bases that match TRBD1. With 0 bases clipped from V and 0 bases from J, the junction kept 0 bases outside the gene matches. Germline lookup yields CDR1 SGHRS and CDR2 YFSETQ. There are 16 residues in the CDR3. The CDR3 DNA is TGCGCCAGCAGCTTGGGGACAGGGGGCAGCACAGATACGCAGTATTTT. Translation gives CASSLGTGGSTDTQYF.

The V call is TRBV30, the J call TRBJ2-7, with D perhaps matching TRBD2 (5 bases). Germline V CDR1 and CDR2: GTSNPN, SVGIG (reference sequence). The CDR3 has 14 residues. V lost 0 bases to trimming and J lost 2 bases, with 11 bases between them. CDR3 in amino acids: CAWSVPGSAYEQYF. The CDR3 region has the DNA TGTGCCTGGAGTGTCCCGGGGTCGGCCTACGAGCAGTACTTC.

The gene calls are TRBV18 and TRBJ1-1; D is undetermined. This CDR3 contains 13 residues. Germline CDR1 KGHSH, CDR2 LQKENI. Trimming pared 3 bases from V and 5 bases from J, leaving 10 bases between. Written as DNA, the CDR3 is TGTGCCAGCTCACCTAACGATGGGACTGAAGCTTTCTTT. Encoded protein: CASSPNDGTEAFF.

There are a few counts of this clone. The chain couples TRBV7-3 to TRBJ1-2; D gene unclear. V was cut by 3 bases and J by 1 base, with 6 bases left in between. The CDR3 is made up of 13 amino acids. Germline V gives CDR1 SGHTA, CDR2 FQGTGA. The CDR3 region has the DNA TGTGCCAGCAGCTTGTACAGTAACTATGGCTACACCTTC. Translating gives CASSLYSNYGYTF.

The V gene is TRBV29-1, the J gene TRBJ2-5; the D gene is possibly TRBD2 (6 bases). This CDR3 is 12 amino acids long. Trimming took off 7 bases at V and 1 base at J, with 10 bases between the two ends. Germline CDR1 and CDR2: SQVTM and ANQGSEA. The CDR3: CSGGEIQETQYF. Written as DNA, the CDR3 is TGCAGCGGCGGGGAAATCCAAGAGACCCAGTACTTC. Drawing the rest from reference TRBV29-1 and TRBJ2-5, the complete variable domain is SAVISQKPSRDICQRGTSLTIQCQVDSQVTMMFWYRQQPGQSLTLIATANQGSEATYESGFVIDKFPISRPNLTFSTLTVSNMSPEDSSIYLCSGGEIQETQYFGPGTRLLVL.

The table lists this clone with a few counts. The V gene is TRBV30, the J gene TRBJ2-3; D possibly matches TRBD1 or TRBD2 (7 bases each). CDR1 GTSNPN and CDR2 SVGIG come from the germline V gene (reference sequence). V shed 3 bases and J shed 4 bases, with 11 bases lying between them. The CDR3 is made up of 13 amino acids. Here the CDR3 DNA reads TGTGCCTGGAGCGGGGGGACAGCAGATACGCAGTATTTT. It is translated as CAWSGGTADTQYF.

The chain uses TRBV30 and TRBJ2-1; no clear D. Germline CDR1 GTSNPN, CDR2 SVGIG (reference sequence). The V end lost 1 base, the J end lost 6 bases, and 4 bases lay between the germline ends. This CDR3 is built from 11 residues. CDR3 residues: CAWSALNEQFF. DNA of the CDR3: TGTGCCTGGAGTGCACTCAATGAGCAGTTCTTC. The entire variable domain, with the rest obtained from reference TRBV30 and TRBJ2-1, is as follows: SQTIHQWPATLVQPVGSPLSLECTVEGTSNPNLYWYRQAAGRGLQLLFYSVGIGQISSEVPQNLSASRPQDRQFILSSKKLLLSDSGFYLCAWSALNEQFFGPGTRLTVL.

This clone was seen many times. Distinct nucleotide sequences in the sample also encode this CDR3. This chain links TRBV7-9 with TRBJ2-1; 7 bases match TRBD2. The CDR3 sequence is 13 residues long. The germline V gene encodes CDR1 SEHNR and CDR2 FQNEAQ (reference sequence). Trimming removed 3 bases from V and 10 bases from J; junction bases left unmatched: 6. CDR3 nucleotides: TGTGCCAGCAGCTTCTCTAGCGGCCCGGAGCAGTTCTTC. This sequence encodes CASSFSSGPEQFF.

This clone came up a few times. CDR3 in amino acids: CASSEIQGSQYF. The CDR3 nucleotides read TGTGCCAGCAGCGAAATACAGGGGTCGCAGTATTTT. The rearrangement links TRBV5-8 to TRBJ2-3; 7 nucleotides line up with TRBD1. This CDR3 has 12 amino acids. The germline CDR1 and CDR2 sequences are SGHTS and YDEGEE. The ends lost 4 bases at V and 10 bases at J; junction bases unmatched: 6.

The chain has TRBV28 and TRBJ1-5; D gene unclear. V shed 5 bases and J shed 0 bases, with 5 bases lying between them. This CDR3 contains 13 residues. The germline CDR1 and CDR2 sequences are MDHEN and SYDVKM. The CDR3 here is CASSRPSNQPQHF. DNA of the CDR3: TGTGCCAGCAGTCGTCCTAGCAATCAGCCCCAGCATTTT. Looking up the rest from reference TRBV28 and TRBJ1-5 gives the full variable domain: DVKVTQSSRYLVKRTGEKVFLECVQDMDHENMFWYRQDPGLGLRLIYFSYDVKMKEKGDIPEGYSVSREKKERFSLILESASTNQTSMYLCASSRPSNQPQHFGDGTRLSIL.

The J gene is TRBJ1-1, the V gene TRBV29-1; 9 bases match TRBD1. The CDR3 has 13 residues. V lost 3 bases and J lost 6; bases outside the gene matches: 5. Germline CDR1 and CDR2: SQVTM and ANQGSEA. The CDR3 DNA follows: TGCAGCGTTGATCCGACAGGGGGGCCTGAAGCTTTCTTT. This sequence encodes CSVDPTGGPEAFF.

V gene TRBV29-1 combines with J gene TRBJ2-7; 14 bases line up with TRBD2. There are 15 residues in the CDR3. V lost 4 bases and J lost 0; bases outside the gene matches: 2. Germline CDR1 SQVTM, CDR2 ANQGSEA. The CDR3 spells CSVGTSGGSSYEQYF. CDR3 nucleotide sequence: TGCAGCGTTGGGACTAGCGGGGGGAGCTCCTACGAGCAGTACTTC.